Listed below are T cell receptor beta chains from one sample, sequenced in a study of cytomegalovirus exposure and HLA in healthy donors. Data came from immunoSEQ multiplex PCR; TCRdb stores just in-frame clones and leaves some out. The data show over 150,000 clones, 80% to 85% seen once. Sample: PBMCs. These receptors all come from a boy between 2 and 10 years old in good health and CMV-seronegative. CDR3s include the opening cysteine and the closing phenylalanine or tryptophan. A D gene is named only where the DNA matches it firmly. Size is stated for part of the rows, as once, few or many counts, or as a class when the clone is expanded.

cdr3_length d_call clone_size j_call v_call cdr3_nt cdr3_aa
14 NA NA TRBJ1-2 TRBV6-5 TGTGCCAGCAGTTACTCGGACAGCAACTATGGCTACACCTTC CASSYSDSNYGYTF
15 TRBD2 NA TRBJ2-7 TRBV4-1 TGCGCCAGCAGCCAAGTAAGCGGGAGCTCCTACGAGCAGTACTTC CASSQVSGSSYEQYF
18 TRBD1 NA TRBJ1-6 TRBV5-6 TGTGCCAGCAGCCAACACCCAGACAGGGGCCTTTATAATTCACCCCTCCACTTT CASSQHPDRGLYNSPLHF
18 TRBD2 NA TRBJ2-7 TRBV10-3 TGTGCCATCAGTGATCCACGGACTAGCGGGAGGTCGGCCTACGAGCAGTACTTC CAISDPRTSGRSAYEQYF
16 TRBD1 NA TRBJ1-1 TRBV23-1 TGCGCCAGCAGTCAACGACAGGGCGGGGATGGCACTGAAGCTTTCTTT CASSQRQGGDGTEAFF
13 TRBD2 NA TRBJ2-1 TRBV29-1 TGCAGCGTTGAGACTAGCGGTTACAATGAGCAGTTCTTC CSVETSGYNEQFF
15 TRBD2 NA TRBJ2-1 TRBV19 TGTGCCAGTACCCTCCAGCGGGGGTACTACAATGAGCAGTTCTTC CASTLQRGYYNEQFF
16 TRBD1 NA TRBJ2-5 TRBV5-1 TGCGCCAGCAGCTTGGCCGGTGGGACAGCCCAAGAGACCCAGTACTTC CASSLAGGTAQETQYF
16 TRBD1 NA TRBJ2-1 TRBV27 TGTGCCAGCAGTTTGGGTAGGGACAGCTCCTACAATGAGCAGTTCTTC CASSLGRDSSYNEQFF
15 NA NA TRBJ2-1 TRBV6-5 TGTGCCAGCAGTCCCGGGAGCCCGGGGAACAATGAGCAGTTCTTC CASSPGSPGNNEQFF
16 TRBD1 once TRBJ1-5 TRBV27 TGTGCCAGCAGTTTAGGCCAGGGGGGACGTGGTCAGCCCCAGCATTTT CASSLGQGGRGQPQHF
17 NA NA TRBJ2-2 TRBV27 TGTGCCAGCAGTTTTGGCCCCTACGACAGCGGGACCGGGGAGCTGTTTTTT CASSFGPYDSGTGELFF
12 NA NA TRBJ2-1 TRBV2 TGTGCCAGCAGTGTCGGTTACAATGAGCAGTTCTTC CASSVGYNEQFF
14 TRBD2 NA TRBJ2-7 TRBV27 TGTGCCAGCAGCGCAGCGGGAGGGGACTACGAGCAGTACTTC CASSAAGGDYEQYF
15 TRBD2 NA TRBJ2-1 TRBV9 TGTGCCAGCAGCGTAGGACTAGCGGGAGTCAATGAGCAGTTCTTC CASSVGLAGVNEQFF